This T cell receptor beta chain appears in the sequencing data of a study of blood T cell repertoires in COVID-19. Study-level information: The samples span acute and convalescent COVID-19 from the United States, Italy and Spain. In each case, the material was cDNA or gDNA derived from T cells, B-cell-depleted T cells, or PBMCs.

V dropped 4 bases and J dropped 4; count of bases not matched to a gene: 11. The CDR3 has 17 residues. Germline CDR1 reads MDHEN; CDR2 reads SYDVKM. Here immunoSEQ multiplex PCR was the method, and the copy in TCRdb shows in-frame clones only, minus some. The table shows more than 150,000 clones, with nearly 90% occurring only once. The sample consisted of peripheral blood. The chain has TRBV28 and TRBJ2-1; 9 bases map to TRBD2. The receptor was derived from a man aged 45-65 years with acute or convalescent COVID-19. The CDR3: CASSSLRASGVYNEQFF. DNA for the CDR3: TGTGCCAGCAGTTCGTTGAGGGCTAGCGGGGTATACAATGAGCAGTTCTTC.